One and the same sample provided the 6 T cell receptor beta chains below, sequenced in a study of T cell responses to AZD1222 COVID-19 vaccine. Profiled with immunoSEQ multiplex PCR; TCRdb holds only in-frame clones, not every one. Among about 35,000 clones listed, 75% to 90% were seen once. The sample here was peripheral blood, taken on day 0 of AZD1222 vaccination. All receptors come from an adult in good health.

The V and J genes are TRBV19 and TRBJ1-3, with D tentatively TRBD1 (5 bases). Germline V gene lookup returns CDR1 LNHDA and CDR2 SQIVND (reference sequence). The germline V and J ends were trimmed by 8 bases and 5 bases, with 16 bases remaining between them. This CDR3 comprises 14 residues. The chain's CDR3 is CASADSLGRNTIYF. CDR3 nucleotide sequence: TGTGCCAGTGCTGACAGTCTAGGAAGAAACACCATATATTTT.

This clone was observed a handful of times. The chain combines TRBV7-2 with TRBJ2-7, with D maybe TRBD1 (6 bases). The germline V gene encodes CDR1 SGHTA and CDR2 FQGNSA. With 7 bases removed from V and 2 bases from J, the gap between germline ends came to 15 bases. The length of the CDR3 is 14 residues. Written as DNA, the CDR3 is TGTGCCAGCACAACAGGGAGAGGTGCCTACGAGCAGTACTTC. Its translation is CASTTGRGAYEQYF.

This sequence joins TRBV18 and TRBJ2-7, with 8 bases aligning to TRBD2. The CDR3 is 13 amino acids. Germline assignment: CDR1 KGHSH and CDR2 LQKENI. The V gene end was trimmed by 3 bases and the J gene end by 6 bases; junction bases not matched to a gene: 4. The CDR3 reads CASSPGTRGEQYF. Here the CDR3 DNA reads TGTGCCAGCTCACCCGGGACTAGAGGCGAGCAGTACTTC. The full variable domain, in which reference TRBV18 and TRBJ2-7 provide the parts outside the CDR3, is NAGVMQNPRHLVRRRGQEARLRCSPMKGHSHVYWYRQLPEEGLKFMVYLQKENIIDESGMPKERFSAEFPKEGPSILRIQQVVRGDSAAYFCASSPGTRGEQYFGPGTRLTVT.

The gene calls are TRBV15 and TRBJ2-7; no clear D. CDR1 and CDR2 from the germline V gene are LNHNV and YYDKDF (reference sequence). V was cut by 0 bases and J by 2 bases, with 8 bases left in between. The CDR3 has 14 amino acids. The CDR3, as DNA: TGTGCCACCAGCAGAGATCGCCTTACCTACGAGCAGTACTTC. This sequence encodes CATSRDRLTYEQYF.

The chain recombines TRBV11-2 with TRBJ1-1; tentative D call: TRBD1 (6 bases). CDR1 is SGHAT, CDR2 FQNNGV, per germline. CDR3 length equals 15 residues. Trimming removed 5 bases at V and 1 base at J, with 14 bases between. The chain's CDR3 is CASSVTGTQNTEAFF. As DNA, the CDR3 is TGTGCCAGCAGCGTGACCGGGACACAGAACACTGAAGCTTTCTTT.

This clone showed up just once. The rearrangement joins TRBV7-8 to TRBJ2-4; TRBD2 aligns across 11 bases. V was clipped by 5 bases and J by 12 bases; unmatched bases: 6. Germline V gives CDR1 SGHVS, CDR2 FQNEAQ. The CDR3 runs to 13 residues. The CDR3 sequence is CASSRGLAGDQYF. CDR3 nucleotide sequence: TGTGCCAGCAGCCGTGGACTAGCGGGCGATCAGTACTTC.